This T cell receptor (beta chain) emerged from a study of T cells after yellow fever vaccination (dated by TCRdb to between 2018 and 2020). For context, the study as a whole: The SMART-Seq v4 Ultra Low Input RNA kit was used to prepare libraries from fractions with low cell numbers. Bulk TCR alpha and beta repertoires were sequenced longitudinally to track T-cell clones before and after primary and booster YFV17D yellow fever vaccination. The cohort comprised two healthy male donors, one aged 18 to 29 and one aged 30 to 40 years. Blood was drawn at multiple timepoints before and after primary and secondary immunization, with bulk PBMC replicates and cell subsets isolated.

Per the publication, the treatment or condition label means: live attenuated yellow fever vaccine strain. At each blood-draw timepoint, two biological replicates of bulk PBMCs were obtained. PBMCs were isolated from peripheral blood using a standard Ficoll-Paque protocol. TriZol was used to extract RNA from bulk PBMCs, from CD4 and CD8 fractions, and from dextramer-positive and dextramer-negative fractions. The investigation overall reported the following: Because the study included only two donors, the extent to which the findings can be generalized is limited. A small share of clonotypes occurred in both CD4 and CD8 compartments, likely arising from convergent recombination. Compared with the primary T-cell response, the secondary T-cell response was faster but weaker, reaching its peak on day 5 rather than on day 15. After the booster, most clones that had expanded after primary vaccination were detected again (roughly 95% of CD4 and more than 85% of CD8), suggesting broad maintenance of memory. Computational filtering was required because FACS-sorted repertoires could contain abundant contaminating clonotypes from the bulk population.

TCR cDNA was synthesized by 5'RACE template switching, through which a universal primer site and unique molecular identifiers were introduced. Priming of cDNA synthesis was performed from both the TCR alpha and TCR beta constant segments. Library amplification involved two PCR steps, and the second step added sample barcodes and sequencing adapters. Sequencing of libraries was performed on Illumina HiSeq 2500 (2x100 bp) or NovaSeq (2x150 bp). The original pipeline was this. MIGEC handled demultiplexing of reads and collapsing into UMI consensus sequences, while MiXCR performed V(D)J alignment. Clonotypes responding to the vaccine were identified with edgeR on replicate PBMC samples, with the criteria of FDR below 0.01 and a log2 fold change above 5 up to day 15. Each bulk clonotype was labeled CD4 or CD8 based on which sequenced repertoire, CD4 or CD8, contained the clonotype at higher abundance. Starting from the raw public reads, TCRdb applied fastp trimming at Q25, assembled clones with MiXCR and retained in-frame beta chains. Every CDR3 protein is listed once, alongside the most common genes and DNA of its rows. TCRdb, not the authors, supplied the V and J calls. In this sample the table shows hundreds of thousands of distinct CDR3 sequences, around an eighth of which occur a single time. More than 12% of the sample lies in the top ten.

This clonotype was picked up many times. Its binding antigen is unknown. No base-level quality is on record; no much larger clone is a single base apart. As encoded in the germline V gene, CDR1 is SGHRS while CDR2 is YFSETQ. The CDR3 goes from the cysteine to the phenylalanine over 15 residues. The read is trimmed to its CDR3 DNA, 45 bases read in frame from base 1. The germline V and J ends show losses of 4 bases and 5 bases respectively, and no gene match explains 10 bases of the junction. This chain is built from TRBV5-1 and TRBJ2-5; TRBD2 matches 8 bases in the middle. This material consisted of PBMCs, taken on the day of the yellow fever booster vaccination. The TCR was taken from a man aged 25 to 45 who received the YFV17D yellow fever vaccine. The DNA is as follows: TGCGCCAGCAGCCCGGGGGGGGATCGATTGGAGACCCAGTACTTC. This gives the protein CASSPGGDRLETQYF. The CDR3 plus the reference TRBV5-1 and TRBJ2-5 genes for the other parts give the full variable domain: KAGVTQTPRYLIKTRGQQVTLSCSPISGHRSVSWYQQTPGQGLQFLFEYFSETQRNKGNFPGRFSGRQFSNSRSEMNVSTLELGDSALYLCASSPGGDRLETQYFGPGTRLLVL.